The 24 T cell receptor beta chains in this list originate from one sample, sequenced in a study of T-cell memory formation after mild COVID-19 (dated by TCRdb to the early 2020s). Library preparation used 5' RACE. The sequencer was an Illumina NovaSeq 6000. TCRdb's own reprocessing of the public reads used fastp at Q25 and MiXCR and kept productive beta chains. For every CDR3 protein sequence, its rows merge into one entry that carries the most common genes and DNA. For this sample there are about 540,000 distinct CDR3 sequences; about a fifth appear just once. The ten largest clonotypes hold roughly an eighth of the sample. The specimen was PBMCs or a T cell subset sorted from them (not recorded which). These receptors all come from an adult woman who had mild COVID-19 (a few samples of this study predate the infection). The sample titles of this study are shuffled in the database, so cell type and time point are left out; the donor was told from shared clones.

V gene TRBV18 combines with J gene TRBJ2-2, with 7 positions matching TRBD2. CDR1 is KGHSH, CDR2 LQKENI, per germline. V lost 3 bases to trimming and J lost 9 bases; unmatched junction nucleotides: 7. CDR3 length: 14 residues. This chain's CDR3 is CASSPGPGGRELFF. CDR3 nucleotide sequence: TGTGCCAGCTCACCGGGACCGGGAGGAAGGGAGCTGTTTTTT.

This clonotype has more than one count but fewer than ten. The chain has TRBV4-3 and TRBJ1-2; D may be TRBD1 (6 bases). Germline lookup yields CDR1 LGHNA and CDR2 YSLEER. This CDR3 spans 16 amino acids. With 0 bases removed from V and 8 bases from J, the gap between germline ends came to 19 bases. The CDR3, as DNA: TGCGCCAGCAGCCAAGATATTTCCGGGGGCGCGGGAGGCTACACCTTC. Its protein is CASSQDISGGAGGYTF.

This clonotype showed up just a few times. The chain has TRBV6-2 or TRBV6-3 and TRBJ2-7, with 7 bases aligning to TRBD2. The CDR3 length is 17 residues. J was trimmed by 0 bases and V by 2 bases; bases with no gene match: 10. Germline values: CDR1 MNHEY, CDR2 SVGEGT. For the CDR3, the DNA is TGTGCCAGCAGTTACGGGTCGGGGGGACCCTTCTCCTACGAGCAGTACTTC. As protein: CASSYGSGGPFSYEQYF.

This clonotype occurred a few times. CDR3 coding DNA: TGCGCCAGCAGCCCGGGTCCCCGACAGGGGGGACAGTTCTTT. This sequence encodes CASSPGPRQGGQFF. This chain links TRBV4-1 with TRBJ1-1, with TRBD1 matching 9 bases. V was clipped by 4 bases and J by 14 bases; unmatched bases: 14. This CDR3 has 14 residues. CDR1 MGHRA and CDR2 YSYEKL come from the germline V gene.

The rearrangement joins TRBV11-2 to TRBJ1-2, with TRBD1 matching over 8 bases. V shed 0 bases and J 8 bases; nucleotides not matched to a gene: 8. The CDR3 is made up of 15 amino acids. Germline-derived CDR1 and CDR2 are SGHAT and FQNNGV. The CDR3, as DNA: TGTGCCAGCAGCTTAGAGGCAGGGGGCGCGAGGGGCTACACCTTC. Translation: CASSLEAGGARGYTF.

This clonotype came up a few times. The chain uses TRBV5-1 and TRBJ1-5, with 8 bases that match TRBD1. Unmatched junction bases numbered 8, after V lost 4 bases and J lost 8 bases. The CDR3 loop spans 14 amino acids. Germline values: CDR1 SGHRS, CDR2 YFSETQ. The CDR3 DNA reads TGCGCCAGCAGCCCTGGACAGGGAACGGAGCCCCAGCATTTT. Amino acids: CASSPGQGTEPQHF.

This clonotype showed up just a few times. This CDR3 reads CASSTGLEIFTQHF. CDR3 DNA sequence: TGTGCCAGCAGCACGGGACTGGAGATTTTCACCCAGCATTTT. The V and J genes are TRBV5-5 and TRBJ1-5, with D maybe TRBD1 (5 bases). The CDR3 covers 14 residues. The V gene lost 4 bases and the J gene lost 11 bases, with 19 bases spanning the gap. Germline V gene data show CDR1 as SGHKS and CDR2 as YYEKEE (reference sequence).

This sequence joins TRBV20-1 and TRBJ2-4; TRBD1 aligns across 10 bases. After removal of 3 bases from V and 8 bases from J, the junction contained 13 bases not matched to a gene. Germline V lookup: CDR1 DFQATT, CDR2 SNEGSKA (reference sequence). CDR3 length: 16 amino acids. In nucleotides, the CDR3 is TGCAGTGCTAGGATCGGTGGGACAGGGGTTCTGGACATTCAGTACTTC. It codes for CSARIGGTGVLDIQYF.

The table lists this clonotype with many counts. The chain joins TRBV7-3 to TRBJ2-3; 9 bases fit TRBD2. V was clipped by 6 bases and J by 1 base; unmatched bases: 2. This CDR3 contains 14 residues. The V gene's germline CDR1 is SGHTA and CDR2 FQGTGA. In nucleotides, the CDR3 is TGTGCCAGCAGTCCTAGCGGGGGCACAGATACGCAGTATTTT. This codes for CASSPSGGTDTQYF.

The chain links TRBV12-3 or TRBV12-4 to TRBJ2-7, with 7 bases lining up with TRBD1. The CDR3 length is 14 residues. V shed 6 bases, J shed 3 bases, and the junction held 8 bases outside the gene matches. CDR3 region: CASRLPRTGYEQYF. DNA for the CDR3: TGTGCCAGCAGACTTCCCCGGACAGGCTACGAGCAGTACTTC.

The table lists this clonotype with a few counts. The CDR3 loop reads CASSPETSYEQYF. In DNA form, the CDR3 reads TGCGCCAGCAGCCCCGAAACTAGCTACGAGCAGTACTTC. The chain combines TRBV4-1 with TRBJ2-7, with D possibly being TRBD2 (5 bases). V was trimmed by 4 bases and J by 3 bases, leaving 10 bases between them. The CDR3 consists of 13 residues. Germline-derived CDR1 and CDR2 are MGHRA and YSYEKL.

This sequence joins TRBV5-1 and TRBJ2-3; the match to TRBD2 covers 10 bases. V was clipped by 4 bases and J by 6 bases; unmatched bases: 11. From germline, CDR1 is SGHRS and CDR2 YFSETQ. This CDR3 contains 16 residues. CDR3 coding DNA: TGCGCCAGCAGCGCGCTCCTAGCGGGGGCAGCGGATACGCAGTATTTT. This gives the protein CASSALLAGAADTQYF.

The chain has TRBV5-1 and TRBJ2-1; D is uncertain. The V end lost 4 bases, the J end lost 6 bases, and 11 bases lay between the germline ends. CDR3 length: 13 residues. CDR1 and CDR2 from the germline V gene are SGHRS and YFSETQ. The CDR3 loop is CASSPRTPNEQFF. The DNA of the CDR3 is TGCGCCAGCAGCCCGAGGACGCCCAATGAGCAGTTCTTC.

The chain couples TRBV5-1 to TRBJ2-5; D gene unclear. Germline CDR1 reads SGHRS; CDR2 reads YFSETQ. V was clipped by 1 base and J by 3 bases, with 7 bases between them. This CDR3 has 13 amino acids. In DNA form, the CDR3 reads TGCGCCAGCAGCTTGAATGGGAAAGAGACCCAGTACTTC. Its translation is CASSLNGKETQYF.

This sequence joins TRBV12-3 or TRBV12-4 and TRBJ2-5; D assignment may be TRBD1 or TRBD2 (5 bases each). The V gene lost 4 bases and the J gene lost 5 bases, with 17 bases spanning the gap. The CDR3 is 15 residues long. The CDR3: CASSSTGQGWETQYF. As DNA, the CDR3 is TGTGCCAGCAGTTCCACGGGGCAGGGCTGGGAGACCCAGTACTTC.

The chain combines TRBV24-1 with TRBJ2-1; 9 nucleotides agree with TRBD1. Trimming cost V 0 bases and J 7 bases; bases outside gene matches: 6. CDR1 and CDR2 (germline): KGHDR, SFDVKD. The CDR3 covers 16 residues. CDR3 nucleotide sequence: TGTGCCACCAGTGATTTGAGGGACAGGGTTGGGAATGAGCAGTTCTTC. The encoded protein is CATSDLRDRVGNEQFF.

This clonotype has more than one count but fewer than ten. The chain couples TRBV18 to TRBJ1-1; D gene uncertain. This CDR3 comprises 13 residues. The germline CDR1 and CDR2 sequences are KGHSH and LQKENI. V was cut by 6 bases and J by 6 bases, with 14 bases left in between. The CDR3 is CASSPMVEAEAFF. For the CDR3, the DNA is TGTGCCAGCTCCCCCATGGTTGAAGCTGAAGCTTTCTTT.

The CDR3 DNA follows: TGTGCCAGCACGGGGACTAGCGGCTACAATGAGCAGTTCTTC. It specifies CASTGTSGYNEQFF. This chain uses TRBV12-3 or TRBV12-4 with TRBJ2-1, with TRBD2 identical over 11 bases. CDR3 size: 14 residues. V lost 7 bases and J lost 3; bases outside the gene matches: 2.

V usage is TRBV13 and J usage is TRBJ2-3; D not resolved. CDR3 length: 16 amino acids. V was trimmed by 5 bases and J by 2 bases, leaving 17 bases between them. CDR1 and CDR2 (germline): PRHDT, FYEKMQ (reference sequence). DNA of the CDR3: TGTGCCAGCAGCCATCCGGCAGGATTATCCACAGATACGCAGTATTTT. It specifies CASSHPAGLSTDTQYF.

This chain uses TRBV20-1 with TRBJ2-2; a weak D match, TRBD2 (5 bases). Germline V lookup: CDR1 DFQATT, CDR2 SNEGSKA (reference sequence). The length of the CDR3 is 12 residues. Trimming stripped 1 base from V and 7 bases from J, with 7 bases between. The CDR3, as DNA: TGCAGTGCTAGAGTCCGGGGCGGGGAGCTGTTTTTT. This sequence encodes CSARVRGGELFF.

This clonotype was recorded a few times. The chain links TRBV4-1 to TRBJ2-3; 7 positions match TRBD2. V gave up 5 bases and J gave up 2 bases; unmatched junction bases: 7. Germline V gene sequence: CDR1 MGHRA, CDR2 YSYEKL. The CDR3 spans 15 residues. The CDR3 coding sequence is TGCGCCAGCAGCAAGGCTAGCGGAGACACAGATACGCAGTATTTT. Its protein product is CASSKASGDTDTQYF.

This clonotype was seen more than once but under ten times. This sequence joins TRBV28 and TRBJ2-7; 9 bases fit TRBD2. V was pared by 7 bases and J by 1 base, with 5 bases of the junction left unmatched. The CDR3 covers 14 residues. Germline V gene data show CDR1 as MDHEN and CDR2 as SYDVKM. CDR3 amino acids: CASTLTSGSYEQYF. The DNA for the CDR3 is TGTGCCAGCACCCTGACTAGCGGATCCTACGAGCAGTACTTC. Filled out from reference TRBV28 and TRBJ2-7, the complete variable domain reads DVKVTQSSRYLVKRTGEKVFLECVQDMDHENMFWYRQDPGLGLRLIYFSYDVKMKEKGDIPEGYSVSREKKERFSLILESASTNQTSMYLCASTLTSGSYEQYFGPGTRLTVT.

In this sample, this clonotype turned up many times. The CDR3 protein is CASSSDSLHEQFF. DNA for the CDR3: TGCGCCAGCAGTAGCGACAGCCTTCATGAGCAGTTCTTC. The chain couples TRBV5-1 to TRBJ2-1; D might be TRBD1 or TRBD2, each matching 5 bases. Germline CDR1 is SGHRS and CDR2 is YFSETQ. The V end lost 5 bases, the J end lost 8 bases, and 14 bases lay between the germline ends. This CDR3 spans 13 amino acids.

This clonotype was seen a few times. The V call is TRBV14, the J call TRBJ2-7; 8 bases match TRBD2. The junction had 5 bases not matched to a gene; V was cut back by 5 bases and J by 2 bases. The CDR3 extends over 14 amino acids. Germline V gene sequence: CDR1 SGHDN, CDR2 FVKESK. The CDR3 sequence: CASSYGGGTYEQYF. CDR3 DNA sequence: TGTGCCAGCAGCTACGGGGGGGGCACCTACGAGCAGTACTTC.